Only a few counts were recorded for the clone carrying this T cell receptor (beta chain). What it binds is unknown. It may be a read error: a sequence one base away is much more abundant. The record originates from a study of Graves' ophthalmopathy and Graves' hyperthyroidism. Points from the study as a whole: Sensitivity reached roughly 70% and specificity about 78% when the model predicted ophthalmopathy progression. With approximately 88% sensitivity and over 65% specificity, a 13-signature model separated ophthalmopathy from stable hyperthyroidism.

Amplification of the TCR beta CDR3 regions used RNA transcripts (as template). Second-round multiplex PCR followed a first-round RT-PCR using HTBI primers. TCRdb re-derived calls from the multiplex PCR reads in MiXCR, one entry per CDR3 protein. The repertoire holds 650,000 to 800,000 distinct CDR3 sequences, with about 40% as singletons. Establishment of the diagnosis relied upon clinical symptoms, serum thyroxine, TRAb, thyroid ultrasound and orbital computed tomography. The authors used Ficoll-Paque density gradient centrifugation to separate PBMCs. The input was around 9 ml of fresh peripheral blood. Germline-derived CDR1 and CDR2 are DFQATT and SNEGSKA (reference sequence). CDR3 length: 14 residues.

Sequenced input: peripheral blood. The chain recombines TRBV20-1 with TRBJ2-6; the D gene is possibly TRBD1 (5 bases). The clonotype comes from an adult man with Graves' ophthalmopathy. The CDR3 sequence: CSARRTSGANVPTF. The CDR3 bases are TGCAGTGCTAGAAGGACGTCTGGGGCCAACGTCCCGACTTTC.